These T cell receptor beta chains were read from a single sample in a study of T cell responses to AZD1222 COVID-19 vaccine. Sequencing used immunoSEQ multiplex PCR; TCRdb keeps in-frame clones, though not all of them. The table includes 100,000 to 150,000 clones, roughly 91% detected once. This material consisted of peripheral blood, taken 28 days after the second AZD1222 dose. All receptors come from an adult who received the AZD1222 COVID-19 vaccine. CDR3s include the opening cysteine and the closing phenylalanine or tryptophan. Fields, in order: CDR3 DNA, CDR3 protein, clone size, J gene, D gene, V gene. The D gene is left open where the match is weak. The size entry is marked missing in some rows and otherwise reads once, few, many or a size class.

TGTGCCAGCAGCCCCGCCCTAGGCGGTACGGGAAACACCATATATTTT CASSPALGGTGNTIYF . TRBJ1-3 . TRBV5-4
TGTGCCAGCAGTAAAACACAGGTGCCCTATAATTCACCCCTCCACTTT CASSKTQVPYNSPLHF . TRBJ1-6 . TRBV25-1
TGTGCCAGCAGCAAGAGGGGGCCCCTCTCTGGAAACACCATATATTTT CASSKRGPLSGNTIYF . TRBJ1-3 TRBD1 TRBV7-8
TGTGCCAGCAGCTTGGGGGGGACAGGCAATTCACCCCTCCACTTT CASSLGGTGNSPLHF once TRBJ1-6 TRBD1 TRBV7-2
TGTGCCAGCAGCTTGAGAGGGGTCTCCTACGAGCAGTACTTC CASSLRGVSYEQYF . TRBJ2-7 . TRBV5-4
TGTGCCAGTAGGGCCGGACAGGGGCGGGACTATGGCTACACCTTC CASRAGQGRDYGYTF once TRBJ1-2 TRBD1 TRBV19
TGTGCCAGCAGTTACTCCACAGGGAGTGATGGCTACACCTTC CASSYSTGSDGYTF . TRBJ1-2 . TRBV6-5
TGTGCCAGCAGCCGATGGTCCGGGCAGGGTGGTAATTCACCCCTCCACTTT CASSRWSGQGGNSPLHF . TRBJ1-6 . TRBV27
TGTGCCAGTCGGGCAGCATACACCGGGGAGCTGTTTTTT CASRAAYTGELFF . TRBJ2-2 . TRBV19
TGTGCCAGCAGCAAAGTAGCGGACTGCCGGGTATGGAAAGCTTTCTTT CASSKVADCRVWKAFF . TRBJ1-1 . TRBV21-1
TGCGCCAGCAGCCAAAGGGGTGCGGGGGAGCTGTTTTTT CASSQRGAGELFF . TRBJ2-2 . TRBV4-1
TGTGCCAGCAGCCCTGCCACGGTTTTCACCGGGGAGCTGTTTTTT CASSPATVFTGELFF . TRBJ2-2 . TRBV3-1/TRBV3-2
TGTGCCAGCAGCTCATCGGGGGGGTCTGGCTACACCTTC CASSSSGGSGYTF . TRBJ1-2 . TRBV6-5